Listed below are T cell receptor beta chains from one sample, sequenced in a study of cytomegalovirus exposure and HLA in healthy donors. Sequencing was performed with immunoSEQ multiplex PCR; in TCRdb, only in-frame clones are kept and a portion is missing. The sample consists of about 120,000 clones, approximately 78% of them appearing once. The sample was PBMCs. All receptors come from a man aged 35 to 55 in good health and CMV-seronegative. CDR3s include the opening cysteine and the closing phenylalanine or tryptophan. The order of the fields is D gene, clone size, V gene, J gene, CDR3 protein, CDR3 DNA. The D gene is left open where the match is weak. Expanded clones are given a class, and other clones once, few, many or no size at all.

D gene: TRBD1
clone size: -
V gene: TRBV30
J gene: TRBJ1-6
CDR3 protein: CAWRGTGERSPLHF
CDR3 DNA: TGTGCCTGGAGAGGTACAGGGGAACGGTCACCCCTCCACTTT

D gene: TRBD1
clone size: -
V gene: TRBV6-1
J gene: TRBJ2-5
CDR3 protein: CASSEGGTGGGTQYF
CDR3 DNA: TGTGCCAGCAGTGAAGGCGGGACAGGGGGCGGGACCCAGTACTTC

D gene: TRBD1
clone size: -
V gene: TRBV9
J gene: TRBJ1-2
CDR3 protein: CASSPGTALYGYTF
CDR3 DNA: TGTGCCAGCAGCCCCGGGACAGCTCTCTATGGCTACACCTTC

D gene: TRBD2
clone size: -
V gene: TRBV11-2
J gene: TRBJ2-7
CDR3 protein: CASSLGGRTYEQYF
CDR3 DNA: TGTGCCAGCAGCTTAGGCGGGAGGACCTACGAGCAGTACTTC

D gene: -
clone size: -
V gene: TRBV27
J gene: TRBJ2-7
CDR3 protein: CASSPPQGSGLYREQYF
CDR3 DNA: TGTGCCAGCAGCCCCCCTCAGGGGTCGGGACTATATCGCGAGCAGTACTTC

D gene: -
clone size: -
V gene: TRBV6-1
J gene: TRBJ2-1
CDR3 protein: CASRKRSSYNEQFF
CDR3 DNA: TGTGCCAGCAGGAAGAGGAGCTCCTACAATGAGCAGTTCTTC

D gene: -
clone size: -
V gene: TRBV5-4
J gene: TRBJ2-3
CDR3 protein: CASSLDPLVWYF
CDR3 DNA: TGTGCCAGCAGCTTGGATCCCCTAGTATGGTATTTT

D gene: TRBD2
clone size: -
V gene: TRBV5-1
J gene: TRBJ2-1
CDR3 protein: CASSLSLTSGRALDEQFF
CDR3 DNA: TGCGCCAGCAGCTTGTCTCTTACTAGCGGGAGGGCCCTGGATGAGCAGTTCTTC

D gene: -
clone size: -
V gene: TRBV2
J gene: TRBJ1-2
CDR3 protein: CASSEGSTYGYTF
CDR3 DNA: TGTGCCAGCAGTGAAGGCAGTACCTATGGCTACACCTTC

D gene: -
clone size: -
V gene: TRBV4-2
J gene: TRBJ1-5
CDR3 protein: CASSQDRGGQPQHF
CDR3 DNA: TGTGCCAGCAGCCAAGATCGAGGCGGACAGCCCCAGCATTTT

D gene: TRBD1
clone size: -
V gene: TRBV12-5
J gene: TRBJ2-1
CDR3 protein: CASGAGGRGDNEQFF
CDR3 DNA: TGTGCTAGTGGTGCAGGGGGCCGAGGGGACAATGAGCAGTTCTTC

D gene: -
clone size: -
V gene: TRBV6-5
J gene: TRBJ1-1
CDR3 protein: CASSYSGTSRTEAFF
CDR3 DNA: TGTGCCAGCAGTTACTCCGGGACATCCCGGACTGAAGCTTTCTTT

D gene: -
clone size: -
V gene: TRBV11-2
J gene: TRBJ1-1
CDR3 protein: CASSFQGSNTEAFF
CDR3 DNA: TGTGCCAGCAGCTTTCAGGGGAGTAACACTGAAGCTTTCTTT

D gene: -
clone size: many
V gene: TRBV27
J gene: TRBJ2-2
CDR3 protein: CASTWSNRGQTSNTGELFF
CDR3 DNA: TGTGCCAGCACATGGAGTAATCGAGGACAGACCTCGAACACCGGGGAGCTGTTTTTT

D gene: TRBD1
clone size: few
V gene: TRBV7-2
J gene: TRBJ2-7
CDR3 protein: CASSYSTGGYEQYF
CDR3 DNA: TGTGCCAGCAGCTATTCGACAGGGGGCTACGAGCAGTACTTC

D gene: -
clone size: -
V gene: TRBV7-3
J gene: TRBJ2-6
CDR3 protein: CASSRASGANVLTF
CDR3 DNA: TGTGCCAGCAGCCGCGCTTCGGGGGCCAACGTCCTGACTTTC

D gene: TRBD2
clone size: -
V gene: TRBV5-4
J gene: TRBJ2-3
CDR3 protein: CASSLRTSGPDTQYF
CDR3 DNA: TGTGCCAGCAGCTTGAGGACTAGCGGACCAGATACGCAGTATTTT

D gene: -
clone size: -
V gene: TRBV9
J gene: TRBJ2-2
CDR3 protein: CASSVELGGELFF
CDR3 DNA: TGTGCCAGCAGCGTAGAACTAGGGGGGGAGCTGTTTTTT

D gene: -
clone size: -
V gene: TRBV19
J gene: TRBJ2-5
CDR3 protein: CASRRTDQETQYF
CDR3 DNA: TGTGCCAGTAGGAGGACAGACCAAGAGACCCAGTACTTC

D gene: TRBD1
clone size: -
V gene: TRBV19
J gene: TRBJ2-7
CDR3 protein: CASSRTGRYEQYF
CDR3 DNA: TGTGCCAGTAGCAGGACAGGCCGCTACGAGCAGTACTTC

D gene: -
clone size: -
V gene: TRBV5-1
J gene: TRBJ1-1
CDR3 protein: CASSLARNTEAFF
CDR3 DNA: TGCGCCAGCAGCTTGGCGCGGAACACTGAAGCTTTCTTT

D gene: -
clone size: -
V gene: TRBV5-1
J gene: TRBJ2-3
CDR3 protein: CASSPQASADTQYF
CDR3 DNA: TGCGCCAGCAGCCCCCAGGCATCCGCAGATACGCAGTATTTT

D gene: -
clone size: -
V gene: TRBV27
J gene: TRBJ1-3
CDR3 protein: CASRMTGTLGNTIYF
CDR3 DNA: TGTGCCAGCCGGATGACAGGTACTCTCGGAAACACCATATATTTT

D gene: TRBD1
clone size: -
V gene: TRBV18
J gene: TRBJ1-5
CDR3 protein: CASSPPGQGAGNQPQHF
CDR3 DNA: TGTGCCAGCTCACCACCGGGACAGGGGGCCGGCAATCAGCCCCAGCATTTT

D gene: -
clone size: -
V gene: TRBV5-1
J gene: TRBJ2-7
CDR3 protein: CASSYDGSSYEQYF
CDR3 DNA: TGCGCCAGCAGCTACGATGGGAGCTCCTACGAGCAGTACTTC

D gene: -
clone size: medium-sized
V gene: TRBV4-1
J gene: TRBJ1-2
CDR3 protein: CASSQVGVDYGYTF
CDR3 DNA: TGCGCCAGCAGCCAAGTCGGGGTTGACTATGGCTACACCTTC

D gene: -
clone size: -
V gene: TRBV11-2
J gene: TRBJ2-5
CDR3 protein: CASSLTPGGWETQYF
CDR3 DNA: TGTGCCAGCAGCTTAACTCCGGGGGGCTGGGAGACCCAGTACTTC

D gene: -
clone size: once
V gene: TRBV13
J gene: TRBJ2-4
CDR3 protein: CASSLEGGLAKNIQYF
CDR3 DNA: TGTGCCAGCAGCTTAGAGGGCGGACTAGCCAAAAACATTCAGTACTTC

D gene: TRBD2
clone size: few
V gene: TRBV11-2
J gene: TRBJ2-7
CDR3 protein: CASSQTQRGYEQYF
CDR3 DNA: TGTGCCAGCAGCCAGACACAGCGGGGCTACGAGCAGTACTTC

D gene: TRBD1
clone size: -
V gene: TRBV5-1
J gene: TRBJ2-3
CDR3 protein: CASSLAGGQGTDTQYF
CDR3 DNA: TGCGCCAGCAGCTTGGCCGGAGGACAGGGAACAGATACGCAGTATTTT

D gene: -
clone size: -
V gene: TRBV9
J gene: TRBJ2-7
CDR3 protein: CASSVTQATYEQYF
CDR3 DNA: TGTGCCAGCAGCGTAACACAGGCGACCTACGAGCAGTACTTC

D gene: TRBD1
clone size: -
V gene: TRBV7-2
J gene: TRBJ1-5
CDR3 protein: CASSAGPRGLWSNQPQHF
CDR3 DNA: TGTGCCAGCAGCGCCGGCCCTAGGGGGCTTTGGAGCAATCAGCCCCAGCATTTT

D gene: -
clone size: -
V gene: TRBV5-1
J gene: TRBJ1-4
CDR3 protein: CASSFRSSNEKLFF
CDR3 DNA: TGCGCCAGCAGCTTCCGGTCGTCTAATGAAAAACTGTTTTTT

D gene: -
clone size: -
V gene: TRBV19
J gene: TRBJ1-1
CDR3 protein: CASSQLGAGYTEAFF
CDR3 DNA: TGTGCCAGTAGTCAACTGGGGGCTGGATACACTGAAGCTTTCTTT

D gene: TRBD2
clone size: -
V gene: TRBV4-3
J gene: TRBJ2-3
CDR3 protein: CASSLTSGEENTQYF
CDR3 DNA: TGCGCCAGCAGCCTTACTAGCGGGGAGGAGAATACGCAGTATTTT

D gene: TRBD1
clone size: -
V gene: TRBV6-1
J gene: TRBJ1-6
CDR3 protein: CASSVRPTGTGTSPLHF
CDR3 DNA: TGTGCCAGCAGTGTCCGCCCAACCGGGACAGGGACTTCACCCCTCCACTTT

D gene: -
clone size: -
V gene: TRBV6-5
J gene: TRBJ1-5
CDR3 protein: CASRDSHNQPQHF
CDR3 DNA: TGTGCCAGCCGAGACAGCCACAATCAGCCCCAGCATTTT